What follows are 15 T cell receptor beta chains derived from one specimen sequenced in a study of CD8 T cells in Susac syndrome. Random hexamers primed reverse transcription of about 0.45 to 1 ug RNA. TCRdb passed the immunoSEQ multiplex PCR reads through MiXCR, listing each CDR3 protein once. The sample lists roughly 130,000 distinct CDR3 sequences; 96% were seen once. Sequenced: CD4+ T cells from PBMCs. The receptors stem from a human donor with Susac syndrome.

The V and J genes are TRBV20-1 and TRBJ2-3; D is ambiguous. This CDR3 is built from 10 residues. Per the germline V gene, CDR1 is DFQATT and CDR2 is SNEGSKA (reference sequence). Deletions cut 2 bases from V and 3 bases from J, with 0 bases between. The CDR3 sequence is CSARTDTQYF. The CDR3 nucleotides are TGCAGTGCTAGAACAGATACGCAGTATTTT.

The V gene is TRBV9, the J gene TRBJ1-2, with D hard to call. The CDR3 spans 14 residues. CDR1 and CDR2 (germline): SGDLS, YYNGEE. Trimming removed 0 bases from V and 5 bases from J, with 11 bases in between. This CDR3 reads CASSVGGIPYGYTF. The CDR3 coding sequence is TGTGCCAGCAGCGTAGGAGGAATCCCATATGGCTACACCTTC.

The chain is built from TRBV20-1 and TRBJ1-1; D uncertain. V was shortened by 1 base and J by 4 bases, with 19 bases between the two germline ends. The CDR3 is 16 amino acids. Germline CDR1 and CDR2: DFQATT and SNEGSKA (reference sequence). CDR3 nucleotide sequence: TGCAGTGCTAGAGGTACCGGCCCCGGACCAGGCACTGAAGCTTTCTTT. Translated: CSARGTGPGPGTEAFF.

The chain carries TRBV5-4 and TRBJ2-6; D could derive from TRBD1 or TRBD2 (7 bases each). The germline V gene encodes CDR1 SGHNT and CDR2 YYREEE (reference sequence). Trimming left V 4 bases short and J 0 bases short, with 14 bases between. The CDR3 contains 17 residues. The CDR3 coding sequence is TGTGCCAGCAGCCCGCCAGGGGGGGCCTCTGGGGCCAACGTCCTGACTTTC. Translated, it gives CASSPPGGASGANVLTF.

V is TRBV30 and J is TRBJ2-3; D is possibly TRBD2 (6 bases). The CDR3 covers 16 residues. The V end lost 1 base, the J end lost 3 bases, and 17 bases lay between the germline ends. CDR1 GTSNPN and CDR2 SVGIG come from the germline V gene (reference sequence). CDR3 sequence (DNA): TGTGCCTGGAGTGGTGGGATACGGGAGTCGACAGATACGCAGTATTTT. Protein: CAWSGGIRESTDTQYF. Using reference TRBV30 and TRBJ2-3 for the parts outside the CDR3, the full variable domain is SQTIHQWPATLVQPVGSPLSLECTVEGTSNPNLYWYRQAAGRGLQLLFYSVGIGQISSEVPQNLSASRPQDRQFILSSKKLLLSDSGFYLCAWSGGIRESTDTQYFGPGTRLTVL.

V gene TRBV7-9 combines with J gene TRBJ2-1; 7 nucleotides match TRBD2. V dropped 3 bases and J dropped 7; count of bases not matched to a gene: 6. Per the germline V gene, CDR1 is SEHNR and CDR2 is FQNEAQ (reference sequence). CDR3 length equals 14 residues. CDR3 sequence reads: CASSLAGEENEQFF. The CDR3 DNA reads as TGTGCCAGCAGCTTGGCGGGAGAGGAAAATGAGCAGTTCTTC. The complete variable domain, with remaining parts taken from reference TRBV7-9 and TRBJ2-1, reads DTGVSQNPRHKITKRGQNVTFRCDPISEHNRLYWYRQTLGQGPEFLTYFQNEAQLEKSRLLSDRFSAERPKGSFSTLEIQRTEQGDSAMYLCASSLAGEENEQFFGPGTRLTVL.

J is TRBJ2-1 and V is TRBV20-1; D may be TRBD1 (5 bases). Deletions cut 5 bases from V and 0 bases from J, with 17 bases between. The CDR3 totals 16 residues. Germline V CDR1 and CDR2: DFQATT, SNEGSKA (reference sequence). The CDR3 spells CSAPNLGASSYNEQFF. The CDR3 DNA reads TGCAGTGCTCCAAACCTTGGGGCTAGCTCCTACAATGAGCAGTTCTTC.

The chain couples TRBV5-4 to TRBJ1-1; 7 bases agree with TRBD1. Germline V gene data show CDR1 as SGHNT and CDR2 as YYREEE (reference sequence). CDR3 length: 14 residues. With V trimmed by 4 bases and J by 4 bases, 7 bases remained unmatched. The DNA of the CDR3 is TGTGCCAGCAGCCCATCGAGGGGGCCCACTGAAGCTTTCTTT. Its translation is CASSPSRGPTEAFF.

CDR3 in DNA: TGTGCCAGCTCACCTTCGGGGGGCGGTCAGCCCCAGCATTTT. This sequence encodes CASSPSGGGQPQHF. The chain uses TRBV18 and TRBJ1-5, with D possibly being TRBD1 (6 bases). Germline V lookup: CDR1 KGHSH, CDR2 LQKENI. V was shortened by 3 bases and J by 6 bases, with 12 bases between the two germline ends. This CDR3 has 14 residues.

V and J are TRBV20-1 and TRBJ2-1, with TRBD2 identical over 8 bases. The trim removed 6 bases at V and 4 bases at J, leaving 5 bases unmatched. Germline CDR1 is DFQATT and CDR2 is SNEGSKA (reference sequence). CDR3 length: 13 amino acids. In DNA form, the CDR3 reads TGCAGTGCCGGACTAGCTCTTTACAATGAGCAGTTCTTC. It translates to CSAGLALYNEQFF.

The chain has TRBV25-1 and TRBJ2-2, with D hard to call. Germline CDR1 MGHDK, CDR2 SYGVNS. The CDR3 totals 13 residues. V lost 2 bases, J lost 2 bases, and 3 bases lay in between. CDR3 DNA sequence: TGTGCCAGCAGTGAAGATAACACCGGGGAGCTGTTTTTT. It encodes CASSEDNTGELFF.

In nucleotides, the CDR3 is TGTGCCAGCAGCTTGGCCGGGTTGAGTCGCACAGATACGCAGTATTTT. It translates to CASSLAGLSRTDTQYF. The genes are TRBV5-4 and TRBJ2-3; D is ambiguous. The germline V gene encodes CDR1 SGHNT and CDR2 YYREEE (reference sequence). V lost 0 bases and J 1 base, leaving 12 bases between the germline ends. There are 16 residues in the CDR3.

The chain links TRBV24-1 to TRBJ2-3; no clear D gene. Trimming removed 2 bases from V and 1 base from J, with 3 bases in between. The CDR3 sequence is 13 residues long. Germline CDR1 is KGHDR and CDR2 is SFDVKD. CDR3 nucleotides: TGTGCCACCAGTGATTCTGGCACAGATACGCAGTATTTT. Translation gives CATSDSGTDTQYF.

The chain carries TRBV21-1 and TRBJ2-3; the table gives TRBD1 as D, unverified against the DNA. TRBV21-1 is deemed a pseudogene. The CDR3 covers 15 residues. The DNA for the CDR3 is TGTGCCAGCAGCAAAGCGACAGGTCCCCCAGATACGCAGTATTTT. This translates into CASSKATGPPDTQYF.

V usage is TRBV4-3 and J usage is TRBJ2-2; TRBD1 is a possible D gene (6 bases). CDR1 is LGHNA, CDR2 YSLEER, per germline. The CDR3 has 16 residues. Trimming removed 1 base from V and 4 bases from J, with 13 bases in between. CDR3 in amino acids: CASSQAQGRGTGELFF. The CDR3 bases are TGCGCCAGCAGCCAAGCACAGGGAAGGGGCACCGGGGAGCTGTTTTTT.